The present T cell receptor (beta chain) was sequenced within a study of blood T cell repertoires in COVID-19. The protocol was immunoSEQ multiplex PCR, while the TCRdb copy is restricted to in-frame clones and leaves out a portion. The sample carries hundreds of thousands of clones, approximately 83% recorded once. Germline loops: CDR1 SGHDN, CDR2 FVKESK. V lost 0 bases, J lost 4 bases, and 10 bases lay in between. The CDR3 totals 15 residues. The sequence derives from a man aged 40-49 years with acute or convalescent COVID-19. The genes are TRBV14 and TRBJ2-1, with D possibly matching TRBD2 (5 bases). Sample: peripheral blood. CDR3 amino acids: CASSQDEGSYNEQFF. The CDR3 nucleotides are TGTGCCAGCAGCCAAGATGAGGGAAGTTACAATGAGCAGTTCTTC.